Listed below are T cell receptor beta chains from one sample, sequenced in a study of beta chain features in type 1 diabetes. Sequencing was performed with immunoSEQ multiplex PCR; in TCRdb, only in-frame clones are kept and a portion is missing. Seen here are some 250,000 clones, roughly 30% observed once, and the top ten hold roughly 4.1%. The sequenced material came from central memory CD4+ T cells from blood. All receptors come from a man between 25 and 39 years old in good health. Both conserved end residues are part of each CDR3. Fields, in order: D gene, V gene, clone size, J gene, CDR3 DNA, CDR3 protein. The D gene is left open where the match is weak. The size entry is marked missing in some rows and otherwise reads once, few, many or a size class.

D gene: TRBD1
V gene: TRBV7-2
clone size: NA
J gene: TRBJ2-3
CDR3 DNA: TGTGCCAGCAGGGGGACAGGGAAGTATTTT
CDR3 protein: CASRGTGKYF

D gene: NA
V gene: TRBV29-1
clone size: many
J gene: TRBJ2-2
CDR3 DNA: TGCAGCGTTGAAGATTACAGGGCGAACACCGGGGAGCTGTTTTTT
CDR3 protein: CSVEDYRANTGELFF

D gene: NA
V gene: TRBV7-9
clone size: few
J gene: TRBJ1-1
CDR3 DNA: TGTGCCAGCAGCTCCCCTCGGGCGAACACTGAAGCTTTCTTT
CDR3 protein: CASSSPRANTEAFF

D gene: NA
V gene: TRBV29-1
clone size: NA
J gene: TRBJ2-6
CDR3 DNA: TGCAGCGTCCCCCTGGGGTCGGGGGCCAACGTCCTGACTTTC
CDR3 protein: CSVPLGSGANVLTF

D gene: NA
V gene: TRBV7-2
clone size: few
J gene: TRBJ2-3
CDR3 DNA: TGTGCCAGCAGCCTAAAGCCAGATACGCAGTATTTT
CDR3 protein: CASSLKPDTQYF

D gene: NA
V gene: TRBV28
clone size: NA
J gene: TRBJ1-2
CDR3 DNA: TGTGCCAGCATCCCGGCGGGTACGACTGCGGACTATGGCTACACCTTC
CDR3 protein: CASIPAGTTADYGYTF

D gene: NA
V gene: TRBV2
clone size: NA
J gene: TRBJ2-3
CDR3 DNA: TGTGCCAGCACCATATTCGAGACAGATACGCAGTATTTT
CDR3 protein: CASTIFETDTQYF

D gene: NA
V gene: TRBV7-2
clone size: NA
J gene: TRBJ2-7
CDR3 DNA: TGTGCCAGCAGCGTGGACGCGCCGCTCGAGCAGTACTTC
CDR3 protein: CASSVDAPLEQYF

D gene: TRBD1
V gene: TRBV25-1
clone size: few
J gene: TRBJ1-2
CDR3 DNA: TGTGCCAGCACAATGGGACAGGGGAACTATGGCTACACCTTC
CDR3 protein: CASTMGQGNYGYTF

D gene: NA
V gene: TRBV5-6
clone size: NA
J gene: TRBJ1-5
CDR3 DNA: TGTGCCAGCAGCTTGGGGCCCCCGAAGTTAAATCAGCCCCAGCATTTT
CDR3 protein: CASSLGPPKLNQPQHF

D gene: NA
V gene: TRBV29-1
clone size: NA
J gene: TRBJ2-3
CDR3 DNA: TGCAGCGTTGAACTAGGGGGAGATACGCAGTATTTT
CDR3 protein: CSVELGGDTQYF

D gene: NA
V gene: TRBV2
clone size: few
J gene: TRBJ1-6
CDR3 DNA: TGTGCCAGCAGTACACTCGGACCGAATTCACCCCTCCACTTT
CDR3 protein: CASSTLGPNSPLHF

D gene: NA
V gene: TRBV11-1
clone size: NA
J gene: TRBJ1-1
CDR3 DNA: TGTGCCAGCAGCACCGGAGGAGTGAAGGCTTTCTTT
CDR3 protein: CASSTGGVKAFF

D gene: NA
V gene: TRBV5-1
clone size: NA
J gene: TRBJ2-3
CDR3 DNA: TGCGCCAGCAGCTTGAGTACGGGGGGCACAGATACGCAGTATTTT
CDR3 protein: CASSLSTGGTDTQYF

D gene: TRBD1
V gene: TRBV29-1
clone size: few
J gene: TRBJ2-2
CDR3 DNA: TGCAGCGTCCGACAGGGGTTGGACACCGGGGAGCTGTTTTTT
CDR3 protein: CSVRQGLDTGELFF

D gene: TRBD2
V gene: TRBV11-2
clone size: NA
J gene: TRBJ2-1
CDR3 DNA: TGTGCCAGCAGCTTAAGGGAAGCGGGAGGAAGCAATGAGCAGTTCTTC
CDR3 protein: CASSLREAGGSNEQFF

D gene: TRBD2
V gene: TRBV5-4
clone size: NA
J gene: TRBJ2-1
CDR3 DNA: TGTGCCAGCAGCTTGGTGGGAGGGCCGGGTAGTGAGCAGTTCTTC
CDR3 protein: CASSLVGGPGSEQFF

D gene: NA
V gene: TRBV2
clone size: few
J gene: TRBJ2-4
CDR3 DNA: TGTGCCAGCAGTGAAGAGGCGGGGATAGCCAAAAACATTCAGTACTTC
CDR3 protein: CASSEEAGIAKNIQYF

D gene: NA
V gene: TRBV5-6
clone size: NA
J gene: TRBJ1-1
CDR3 DNA: TGTGCCAGCACAGAAATTATGAACACTGAAGCTTTCTTT
CDR3 protein: CASTEIMNTEAFF

D gene: TRBD2
V gene: TRBV11-2
clone size: NA
J gene: TRBJ2-1
CDR3 DNA: TGTGCCAGCAGCTTAGCTAGCGGGAGGTCCTACAATGAGCAGTTCTTC
CDR3 protein: CASSLASGRSYNEQFF

D gene: TRBD1
V gene: TRBV30
clone size: NA
J gene: TRBJ1-3
CDR3 DNA: TGTGCCTGGAGTGTTTCCGACAGGGTGGTCGGAAACACCATATATTTT
CDR3 protein: CAWSVSDRVVGNTIYF

D gene: TRBD2
V gene: TRBV29-1
clone size: NA
J gene: TRBJ2-2
CDR3 DNA: TGCAGCGTTCGGCTAGCGGGGGTGAACACCGGGGAGCTGTTTTTT
CDR3 protein: CSVRLAGVNTGELFF

D gene: TRBD2
V gene: TRBV15
clone size: NA
J gene: TRBJ2-2
CDR3 DNA: TGTGCCACCAGGAGTCCTGGCGGGGGGAACACCGGGGAGCTGTTTTTT
CDR3 protein: CATRSPGGGNTGELFF

D gene: NA
V gene: TRBV7-9
clone size: NA
J gene: TRBJ1-1
CDR3 DNA: TGTGCCAGCAGCTTAGCCCGGGGGAACACTGAAGCTTTCTTT
CDR3 protein: CASSLARGNTEAFF

D gene: TRBD1
V gene: TRBV5-1
clone size: few
J gene: TRBJ2-7
CDR3 DNA: TGCGCCAGCAGCTTGAGTGGACAGGGCCACGAGCAGTACTTC
CDR3 protein: CASSLSGQGHEQYF

D gene: NA
V gene: TRBV2
clone size: few
J gene: TRBJ1-4
CDR3 DNA: TGTGCCAGCAGAGGATCCGGGCCAGGGCTGTTTTTT
CDR3 protein: CASRGSGPGLFF

D gene: NA
V gene: TRBV6-6
clone size: NA
J gene: TRBJ2-3
CDR3 DNA: TGTGCCAGCAGTTACGCAGCGGGCCTATCAGATACGCAGTATTTT
CDR3 protein: CASSYAAGLSDTQYF

D gene: NA
V gene: TRBV7-2
clone size: NA
J gene: TRBJ2-7
CDR3 DNA: TGTGCCAGCAGCTTCCTGGGCTACGAGCAGTACTTC
CDR3 protein: CASSFLGYEQYF

D gene: TRBD1
V gene: TRBV4-1
clone size: NA
J gene: TRBJ2-7
CDR3 DNA: TGCGCCAGCAGCCAAGATAGGACAGGGGGCTGGGACGAGCAGTACTTC
CDR3 protein: CASSQDRTGGWDEQYF

D gene: TRBD1
V gene: TRBV4-3
clone size: few
J gene: TRBJ2-5
CDR3 DNA: TGCGCCAGCAGCCAAGGCCGGCAGGGGGTCGAGACCCAGTACTTC
CDR3 protein: CASSQGRQGVETQYF

D gene: NA
V gene: TRBV7-2
clone size: many
J gene: TRBJ2-5
CDR3 DNA: TGTGCCAGCAGTCTAGATGGCGTGGCTCAGGCCCAGTACTTC
CDR3 protein: CASSLDGVAQAQYF

D gene: NA
V gene: TRBV6-5
clone size: NA
J gene: TRBJ2-1
CDR3 DNA: TGTGCCGCAAGGGGGGTTATTGGGTCCAATGAGCAGTTCTTC
CDR3 protein: CAARGVIGSNEQFF

D gene: NA
V gene: TRBV5-4
clone size: NA
J gene: TRBJ2-6
CDR3 DNA: TGTGCCAGCACCAGAGACAGCTCTGGGGCCAACGTCCTGACTTTC
CDR3 protein: CASTRDSSGANVLTF

D gene: NA
V gene: TRBV7-9
clone size: few
J gene: TRBJ2-7
CDR3 DNA: TGTGCCAGCCGTCTCGGGGCGGGCCGCTACGAGCAGTACTTC
CDR3 protein: CASRLGAGRYEQYF

D gene: NA
V gene: TRBV28
clone size: NA
J gene: TRBJ2-7
CDR3 DNA: TGTGCCAGCAGTTCCTCCCAGGGGACTACCTCCTACGAGCAGTACTTC
CDR3 protein: CASSSSQGTTSYEQYF

D gene: NA
V gene: TRBV7-2
clone size: NA
J gene: TRBJ2-5
CDR3 DNA: TGTGCCAGCAGCCTGTGGGGAGAGACCCAGTACTTC
CDR3 protein: CASSLWGETQYF

D gene: NA
V gene: TRBV4-1
clone size: NA
J gene: TRBJ2-4
CDR3 DNA: TGCGCCAGCAGCCAAGGAATAGCAAAGGAGGTCAAAAACATTCAGTACTTC
CDR3 protein: CASSQGIAKEVKNIQYF

D gene: NA
V gene: TRBV5-4
clone size: NA
J gene: TRBJ1-2
CDR3 DNA: TGTGCCAGCGCTACGGCGACAGTAAACTATGGCTACACCTTC
CDR3 protein: CASATATVNYGYTF

D gene: NA
V gene: TRBV29-1
clone size: few
J gene: TRBJ2-1
CDR3 DNA: TGCAGCGCCGCGGATGGGAATGAGCAGTTCTTC
CDR3 protein: CSAADGNEQFF

D gene: NA
V gene: TRBV9
clone size: few
J gene: TRBJ2-6
CDR3 DNA: TGTGCCAGCAGCATGGAAAGCTCTGGGGCCAACGTCCTGACTTTC
CDR3 protein: CASSMESSGANVLTF

D gene: NA
V gene: TRBV7-2
clone size: NA
J gene: TRBJ2-2
CDR3 DNA: TGTGCCAGCAGCGCGCCGGGGGAGCTGTTTTTT
CDR3 protein: CASSAPGELFF

D gene: TRBD2
V gene: TRBV29-1
clone size: few
J gene: TRBJ2-5
CDR3 DNA: TGCAGCGTTGATTGGGGACTAAGGGAGACCCAGTACTTC
CDR3 protein: CSVDWGLRETQYF

D gene: NA
V gene: TRBV18
clone size: few
J gene: TRBJ2-4
CDR3 DNA: TGTGCCAGCTCACCGGGGAAAAACATTCAGTACTTC
CDR3 protein: CASSPGKNIQYF

D gene: NA
V gene: TRBV28
clone size: NA
J gene: TRBJ1-5
CDR3 DNA: TGTGCCAGCAGTGGGACGTATAGCAATCAGCCCCAGCATTTT
CDR3 protein: CASSGTYSNQPQHF

D gene: TRBD2
V gene: TRBV7-2
clone size: few
J gene: TRBJ2-7
CDR3 DNA: TGTGCCAGCAGCTCGGGACTAGCGGGAGGAATCTCCTACGAGCAGTACTTC
CDR3 protein: CASSSGLAGGISYEQYF

D gene: NA
V gene: TRBV4-1
clone size: NA
J gene: TRBJ1-1
CDR3 DNA: TGCGCCAGCAGCCCAGGATTGCTCCAGGGCCACACTGAAGCTTTCTTT
CDR3 protein: CASSPGLLQGHTEAFF

D gene: NA
V gene: TRBV15
clone size: few
J gene: TRBJ1-5
CDR3 DNA: TGTGCCACCAGCAGAGAACAACACCAACTCCTTAGCAATCAGCCCCAGCATTTT
CDR3 protein: CATSREQHQLLSNQPQHF

D gene: NA
V gene: TRBV19
clone size: few
J gene: TRBJ2-4
CDR3 DNA: TGTGCCAGCGCTCCGGGCACCAAAAACATTCAGTACTTC
CDR3 protein: CASAPGTKNIQYF

D gene: NA
V gene: TRBV4-3
clone size: NA
J gene: TRBJ2-2
CDR3 DNA: TGCGCCAGCAGCCTGGAGTATCCCGGGGAGCTGTTTTTT
CDR3 protein: CASSLEYPGELFF

D gene: TRBD1
V gene: TRBV28
clone size: NA
J gene: TRBJ2-3
CDR3 DNA: TGTGCCAGCAGTTCCGTGGGGGACAGGGGTACAGATACGCAGTATTTT
CDR3 protein: CASSSVGDRGTDTQYF

D gene: NA
V gene: TRBV7-2
clone size: few
J gene: TRBJ2-7
CDR3 DNA: TGTGCCAGCAGCTTAGCGGCGGGGATGTACGAGCAGTACTTC
CDR3 protein: CASSLAAGMYEQYF

D gene: NA
V gene: TRBV23-1
clone size: NA
J gene: TRBJ2-7
CDR3 DNA: TGCGCCAGCAGCCAACAGCGCGGGGGCTCGACCCCATGCGGGGATTTCACCTACGAGCAGTACTTC
CDR3 protein: CASSQQRGGSTPCGDFTYEQYF

D gene: NA
V gene: TRBV6-1
clone size: few
J gene: TRBJ2-3
CDR3 DNA: TGTGCCAGCAGTGAAGGTCTCTCGAATACGCAGTATTTT
CDR3 protein: CASSEGLSNTQYF

D gene: TRBD2
V gene: TRBV18
clone size: few
J gene: TRBJ2-1
CDR3 DNA: TGTGCCAGCTCACCTACTAGCGGGAGAGGGTCCTACAATGAGCAGTTCTTC
CDR3 protein: CASSPTSGRGSYNEQFF

D gene: TRBD2
V gene: TRBV7-9
clone size: NA
J gene: TRBJ2-3
CDR3 DNA: TGTGCCAGCAGCTTAGCTAGCGGGGGGGCAGATACGCAGTATTTT
CDR3 protein: CASSLASGGADTQYF